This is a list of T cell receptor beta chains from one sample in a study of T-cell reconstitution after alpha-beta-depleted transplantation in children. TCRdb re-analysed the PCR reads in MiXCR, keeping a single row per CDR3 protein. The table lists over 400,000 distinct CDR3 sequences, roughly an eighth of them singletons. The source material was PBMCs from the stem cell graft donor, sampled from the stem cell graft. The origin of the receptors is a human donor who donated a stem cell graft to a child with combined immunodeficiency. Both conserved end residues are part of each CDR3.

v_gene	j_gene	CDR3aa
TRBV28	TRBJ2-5	CASSWGTGKTQYF
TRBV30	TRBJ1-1	CAWTGELVTEAFF
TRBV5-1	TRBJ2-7	CASRGGGRDGEQYF
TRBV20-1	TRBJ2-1	CSARDLGSGGVDEQFF
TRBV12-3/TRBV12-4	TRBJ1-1	CASSLGGRTEAFF
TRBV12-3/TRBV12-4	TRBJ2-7	CASSLDSGSYEQYF
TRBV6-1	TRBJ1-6	CASSPSGGLVSPLHF
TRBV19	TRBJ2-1	CASSGRYNEQFF
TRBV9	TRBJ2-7	CASGQEDRAAEQYF
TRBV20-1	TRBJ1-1	CSARGGSGGDTEAFF
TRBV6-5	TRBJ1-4	CASSSGTGKLFF
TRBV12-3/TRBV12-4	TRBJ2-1	CASSFPPGWGLYNEQFF
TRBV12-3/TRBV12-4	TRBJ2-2	CASSLWAGGESGELFF
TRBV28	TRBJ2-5	CASSLLAGGTQETQYF
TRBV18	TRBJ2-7	CASSPADEQYF
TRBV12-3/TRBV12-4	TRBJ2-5	CASSFLAGAETQYF
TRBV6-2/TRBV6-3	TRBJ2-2	CASSYGVVSGRVGTGELFF
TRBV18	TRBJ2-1	CASSPGSGMIYEQFF
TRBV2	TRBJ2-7	CASRGTGLGVYYEQYF
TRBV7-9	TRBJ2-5	CASSLVGTGSSQYF
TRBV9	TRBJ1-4	CASSVEEASTNEKLFF
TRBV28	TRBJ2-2	CASSPQRAGDTGELFF
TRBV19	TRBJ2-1	CASSQGRHQFF
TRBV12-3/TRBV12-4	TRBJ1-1	CASSNDPHPPNTEAFF
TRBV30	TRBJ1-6	CAWSVGQGGNSPLHF
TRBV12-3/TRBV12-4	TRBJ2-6	CASSRSGPGANVLTF
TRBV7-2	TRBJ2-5	CASSLMVGETQYF
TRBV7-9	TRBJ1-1	CASSLAMSGTEAFF
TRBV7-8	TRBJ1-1	CASSTRRATEAFF
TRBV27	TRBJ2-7	CASGASGSSYEQYF
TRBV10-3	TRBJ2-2	CAIRDTANTGELFF
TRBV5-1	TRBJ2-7	CASSNDRVGGNFEQYF
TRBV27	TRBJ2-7	CASREGREQYF
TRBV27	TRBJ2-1	CASRGTSGYNEQFF
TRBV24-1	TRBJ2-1	CATSDRSGGSYNEQFF
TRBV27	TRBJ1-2	CASGSGDGYGYTF
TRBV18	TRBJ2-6	CASAGQDPGANVLTF